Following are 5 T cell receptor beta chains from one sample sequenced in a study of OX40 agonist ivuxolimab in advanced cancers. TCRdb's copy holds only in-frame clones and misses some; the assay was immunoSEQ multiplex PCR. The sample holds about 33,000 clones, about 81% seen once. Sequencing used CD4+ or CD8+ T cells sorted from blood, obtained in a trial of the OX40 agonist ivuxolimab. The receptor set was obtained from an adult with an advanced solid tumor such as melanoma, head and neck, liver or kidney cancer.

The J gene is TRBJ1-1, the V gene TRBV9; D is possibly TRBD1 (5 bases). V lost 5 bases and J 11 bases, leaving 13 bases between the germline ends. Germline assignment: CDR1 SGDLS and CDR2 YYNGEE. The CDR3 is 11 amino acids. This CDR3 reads CASSDGTVAFF. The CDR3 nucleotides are TGTGCCAGCAGTGATGGGACGGTGGCTTTCTTT.

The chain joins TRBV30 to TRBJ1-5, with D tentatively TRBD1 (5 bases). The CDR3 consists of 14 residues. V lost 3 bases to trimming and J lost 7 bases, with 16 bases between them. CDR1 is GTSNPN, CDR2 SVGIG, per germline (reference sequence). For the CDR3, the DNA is TGTGCCTGGAGGGGGGGTGCGGGGGAGCAGCCCCAGCATTTT. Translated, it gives CAWRGGAGEQPQHF.

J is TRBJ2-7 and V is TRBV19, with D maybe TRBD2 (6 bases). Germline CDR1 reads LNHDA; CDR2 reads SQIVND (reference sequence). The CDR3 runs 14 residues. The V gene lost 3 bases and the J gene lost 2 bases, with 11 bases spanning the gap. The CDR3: CASSISLAAYEQYF. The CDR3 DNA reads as TGTGCCAGTAGTATCTCACTAGCAGCCTACGAGCAGTACTTC. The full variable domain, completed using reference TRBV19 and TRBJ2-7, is DGGITQSPKYLFRKEGQNVTLSCEQNLNHDAMYWYRQDPGQGLRLIYYSQIVNDFQKGDIAEGYSVSREKKESFPLTVTSAQKNPTAFYLCASSISLAAYEQYFGPGTRLTVT.

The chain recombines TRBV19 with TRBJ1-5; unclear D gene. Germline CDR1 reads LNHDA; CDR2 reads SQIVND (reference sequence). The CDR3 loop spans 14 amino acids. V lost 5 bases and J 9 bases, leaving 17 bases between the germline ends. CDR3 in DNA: TGTGCCAGTAGTGTCCGCCTGGCCGGAGGGCCCCAGCATTTT. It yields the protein CASSVRLAGGPQHF.

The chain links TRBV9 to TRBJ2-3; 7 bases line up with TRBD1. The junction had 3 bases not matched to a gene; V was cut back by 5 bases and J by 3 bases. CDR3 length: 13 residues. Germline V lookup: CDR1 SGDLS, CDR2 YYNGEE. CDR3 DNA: TGTGCCAGCAGAGGGGGCACAACAGATACGCAGTATTTT. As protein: CASRGGTTDTQYF.